This T cell receptor beta chain was found in a study of T cell repertoires in ileal Crohn's disease. The CDR3 runs to 14 residues. Germline V CDR1 and CDR2: GTSNPN, SVGIG (reference sequence). J was trimmed by 5 bases and V by 2 bases; bases with no gene match: 7. Profiling relied on immunoSEQ multiplex PCR, and the TCRdb table lists in-frame clones only, not all of them. The sample comprises roughly 7,000 clones, more than 85% of which are singletons, and around 1.6% rests with the top ten. Study-wide results and caveats: All patients with clonality above 26.8% had endoscopic recurrence.

Points on this clone: Antigen unknown.

Sequencing was carried out using ileal tissue. V and J are TRBV30 and TRBJ2-5; 8 bases align to TRBD2. This receptor was taken from an adult with Crohn's disease. CDR3 coding DNA: TGTGCCTGGAGTCTGGCGGGAGGCAGGGAGACCCAGTACTTC. It specifies CAWSLAGGRETQYF.